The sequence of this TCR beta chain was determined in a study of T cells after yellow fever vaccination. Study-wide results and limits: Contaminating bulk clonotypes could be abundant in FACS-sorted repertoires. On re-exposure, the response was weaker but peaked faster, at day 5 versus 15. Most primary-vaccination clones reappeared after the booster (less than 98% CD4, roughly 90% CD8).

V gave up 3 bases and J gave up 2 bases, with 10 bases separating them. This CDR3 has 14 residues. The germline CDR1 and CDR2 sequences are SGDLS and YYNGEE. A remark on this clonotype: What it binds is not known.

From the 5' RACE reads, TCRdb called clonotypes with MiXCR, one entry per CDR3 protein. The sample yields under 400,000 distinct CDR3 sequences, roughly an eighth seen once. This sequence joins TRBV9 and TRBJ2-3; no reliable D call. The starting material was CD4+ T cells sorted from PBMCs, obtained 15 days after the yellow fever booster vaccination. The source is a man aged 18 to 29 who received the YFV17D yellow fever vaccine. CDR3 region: CASSASSYTDTQYF. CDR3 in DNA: TGTGCCAGCAGCGCCAGCAGCTACACAGATACGCAGTATTTT.